The clone carrying this T cell receptor (beta chain) has ten or more counts. The authors sorted naive CD8 T cells as CD8+CD4-CCR7+CD45RA+. From germline, CDR1 is MNHEY and CDR2 SVGAGI. There are 14 residues in the CDR3. Trimming shortened V by 2 bases and J by 5 bases, and 10 bases separated the two germline ends. This sample is drawn from a study of molecular identifiers for immune sequencing clone quantification. TCRdb independently ran MiXCR on the PCR reads; one entry per CDR3 protein. Seen here are hundreds of thousands of distinct CDR3 sequences, about a fifth observed once, and the top ten hold under 0.95%.

Sequencing was carried out using naive CD8+ T cells from blood, with Jurkat cell RNA spiked in. Subset described: FACS-sorted CD8+CD4-CCR7+CD45RA+ naive T cells. The chain carries TRBV6-5 and TRBJ1-5, with D perhaps matching TRBD1 (5 bases). This TCR was sampled from a human donor in good health. Some libraries in this study had Jurkat cell RNA spiked in. CDR3 sequence (DNA): TGTGCCAGCAGTTACGAGGGGATCGATCAGCCCCAGCATTTT. The encoded protein is CASSYEGIDQPQHF.